The clone carrying this TCR beta chain was found once. The source of the sample is a study of T cell responses to AZD1222 COVID-19 vaccine. Generated by immunoSEQ multiplex PCR, the TCRdb table keeps only in-frame clones and is missing some. The data contain some 180,000 clones, roughly 92% of them singletons. This receptor was taken from an adult in good health. Material: peripheral blood, obtained on day 0 of AZD1222 vaccination.

For the CDR3, the DNA is TGCGCCAGCAGCCGGGACGGAAATAGCAATCAGCCCCAGCATTTT. It encodes CASSRDGNSNQPQHF. The J gene is TRBJ1-5, the V gene TRBV5-1, with D possibly matching TRBD1 (5 bases). In germline, CDR1 is SGHRS, CDR2 YFSETQ. The CDR3 runs to 15 residues. The V end lost 4 bases, the J end lost 0 bases, and 11 bases lay between the germline ends.